This T cell receptor (beta chain) was documented in a study of shared clonotypes between healthy human individuals. Study conclusions and caveats: Rarefaction curves obtained for sorted subsets showed sequencing incomplete despite large depth.

About this clone: As yet, its antigen is unknown.

The assay was carried out at the deep level. Investigators spread the genomic DNA of each subset evenly over several immunoSEQ plates. Using immunoSEQ multiplex PCR, the repertoire was profiled, and TCRdb retains in-frame clones only, with some absent. This table holds about 1.4 million clones, 96% found once. Every donor was a Caucasian adult from Nashville, Tennessee. Germline V lookup: CDR1 SGHTA, CDR2 FQGNSA. V was trimmed by 2 bases and J by 4 bases, leaving 6 bases between them. This CDR3 has 12 amino acids. This chain uses TRBV7-2 with TRBJ2-7; D remains unclear. Material: naive CD4+ T cells sorted from blood. Subset indicated: CD45RA+ positively selected. This clonotype was sampled from a man aged 25 to 45 in good health. The chain's CDR3 is CASSLFTYEQYF. In nucleotides, the CDR3 is TGTGCCAGCAGCTTATTTACGTACGAGCAGTACTTC.